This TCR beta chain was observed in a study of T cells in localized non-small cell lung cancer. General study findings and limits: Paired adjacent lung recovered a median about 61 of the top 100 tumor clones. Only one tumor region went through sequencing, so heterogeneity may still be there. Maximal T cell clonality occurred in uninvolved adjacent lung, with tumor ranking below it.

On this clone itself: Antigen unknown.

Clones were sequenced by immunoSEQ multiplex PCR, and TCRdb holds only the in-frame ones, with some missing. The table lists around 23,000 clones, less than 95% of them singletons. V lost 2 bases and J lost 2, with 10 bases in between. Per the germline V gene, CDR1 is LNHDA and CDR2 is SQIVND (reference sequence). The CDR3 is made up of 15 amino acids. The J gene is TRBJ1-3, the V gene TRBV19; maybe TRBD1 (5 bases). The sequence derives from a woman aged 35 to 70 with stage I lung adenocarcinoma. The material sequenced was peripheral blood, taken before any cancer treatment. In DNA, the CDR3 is TGTGCCAGTAGTATACAGGGAGAAACTGGAAACACCATATATTTT. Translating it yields CASSIQGETGNTIYF.